The clone carrying this TCR beta chain was recorded only once. Its cognate antigen is unknown. The germline V gene encodes CDR1 SGHRS and CDR2 YFSETQ. V gave up 4 bases and J gave up 7 bases, with 20 bases separating them. The CDR3 sequence is 16 residues long. This sample is part of a study of neoadjuvant anti-PD-1 for oral cavity cancer. The overall study: Patients without progression got a fourth dose around day 43. Study-wide results and limits: Only a few patients per response group were TCR-analyzed; validation needed.

Time point specified: after neoadjuvant nivolumab, at surgical resection. PBMCs were not maintained or expanded in culture before analysis. Assay used: immunoSEQ multiplex PCR; TCRdb lists only in-frame clones, some missing. The data hold about 14,000 clones, with about 74% observed a single time. This receptor was identified in a person aged 35 to 85 with oral cavity squamous cell carcinoma. The input for sequencing was PBMCs, taken after nivolumab (anti-PD-1) treatment. The rearrangement links TRBV5-1 to TRBJ1-4, with a tentative D call TRBD1 (5 bases). This CDR3 is CASSPLGGAVAEKLFF. In DNA form, the CDR3 reads TGCGCCAGCAGCCCCCTGGGCGGGGCAGTAGCTGAAAAACTGTTTTTT.